These 18 T cell receptor beta chains were all obtained from the same sample, sequenced in a study of cytomegalovirus exposure and HLA in healthy donors. Using immunoSEQ multiplex PCR, the repertoire was profiled, and TCRdb retains in-frame clones only, with some absent. The sample contains hundreds of thousands of clones, 87% of which appear only once. Input material: PBMCs. These TCRs come from a young woman in good health and CMV-seropositive.

The chain combines TRBV7-9 with TRBJ2-3; no firm D call. CDR3 size: 12 residues. The germline CDR1 and CDR2 sequences are SEHNR and FQNEAQ (reference sequence). Trimming pared 5 bases from V and 1 base from J, leaving 4 bases between. In DNA form, the CDR3 reads TGTGCCAGCAGCCCAGGCACAGATACGCAGTATTTT. Translation gives CASSPGTDTQYF.

The chain joins TRBV30 to TRBJ2-5, with TRBD2 as a possible D gene (6 bases). Trimming removed 0 bases from V and 0 bases from J, with 14 bases in between. Germline V gene sequence: CDR1 GTSNPN, CDR2 SVGIG (reference sequence). The CDR3 spans 16 residues. CDR3 coding DNA: TGTGCCTGGAGTGTACTTTATTCTAGCGACCAAGAGACCCAGTACTTC. Its protein is CAWSVLYSSDQETQYF. The full variable domain, in which reference TRBV30 and TRBJ2-5 provide the parts outside the CDR3, is SQTIHQWPATLVQPVGSPLSLECTVEGTSNPNLYWYRQAAGRGLQLLFYSVGIGQISSEVPQNLSASRPQDRQFILSSKKLLLSDSGFYLCAWSVLYSSDQETQYFGPGTRLLVL.

V and J are TRBV10-1 and TRBJ2-7; 7 bases map to TRBD1. The CDR3 runs 13 residues. The V and J ends lost 3 bases and 5 bases, in that order; junction bases with no gene match: 4. CDR1 and CDR2 from the germline V gene are WNHNN and SYGVQD (reference sequence). CDR3 sequence reads: CASSDPDRDEQYF. DNA of the CDR3: TGCGCCAGCAGTGACCCCGACAGGGACGAGCAGTACTTC.

This clone appeared a single time. The chain combines TRBV27 with TRBJ2-7, with 7 bases fitting TRBD2. This CDR3 contains 15 residues. Germline CDR1 reads MNHEY; CDR2 reads SMNVEV (reference sequence). Unmatched junction bases numbered 11, after V lost 5 bases and J lost 4 bases. This CDR3 reads CASSPIDTGGYEQYF. In DNA form, the CDR3 reads TGTGCCAGCAGTCCAATAGATACGGGGGGATACGAGCAGTACTTC.

By sample share, this clone is medium-sized. The V and J genes are TRBV19 and TRBJ2-2; D remains ambiguous. The germline CDR1 and CDR2 sequences are LNHDA and SQIVND (reference sequence). This CDR3 spans 13 amino acids. The V end was cut by 3 bases, the J end by 2 bases, with 4 bases between. The CDR3 DNA sequence: TGTGCCAGTAGTATCTTTAACACCGGGGAGCTGTTTTTT. Translation gives CASSIFNTGELFF.

The rearrangement uses TRBV12-5 and TRBJ1-2; D is unresolved. Germline V gene lookup returns CDR1 LGHNT and CDR2 FRNRAP. The V and J ends lost 5 bases and 7 bases respectively, with 11 bases between them. The CDR3 runs 12 residues. CDR3 sequence: CASGHDLPGYTF. The CDR3 DNA reads TGTGCTAGTGGTCATGACTTGCCTGGCTACACCTTC.

The chain recombines TRBV2 with TRBJ1-5; TRBD1 agrees at 10 bases. V lost 6 bases to trimming and J lost 0 bases; unmatched junction nucleotides: 5. Per the germline V gene, CDR1 is SNHLY and CDR2 is FYNNEI. The CDR3 runs 16 residues. CDR3 residues: CASSGQGGVSNQPQHF. The CDR3 coding sequence is TGTGCCAGCAGCGGACAGGGGGGGGTTAGCAATCAGCCCCAGCATTTT.

The gene calls are TRBV28 and TRBJ1-2; D is unclear. The V gene lost 2 bases and the J gene lost 4 bases, with 8 bases spanning the gap. The CDR3 extends over 13 amino acids. Germline CDR1 is MDHEN and CDR2 is SYDVKM. In DNA form, the CDR3 reads TGTGCCAGCAGTTTAAACACCTTCTATGGCTACACCTTC. Translating it yields CASSLNTFYGYTF.

The J gene is TRBJ1-5, the V gene TRBV18, with D tentatively TRBD1 (5 bases). This CDR3 contains 14 residues. Per the germline V gene, CDR1 is KGHSH and CDR2 is LQKENI. Trimming stripped 1 base from V and 3 bases from J, with 7 bases between. CDR3 in DNA: TGTGCCAGCTCACCACAGGGGTACAATCAGCCCCAGCATTTT. Amino acid sequence: CASSPQGYNQPQHF.

V usage is TRBV15 and J usage is TRBJ2-1, with D perhaps matching TRBD1 (6 bases). CDR1 is LNHNV, CDR2 YYDKDF, per germline (reference sequence). V lost 1 base and J 7 bases, leaving 8 bases between the germline ends. CDR3 length: 13 amino acids. DNA for the CDR3: TGTGCCACCAGCAGAGGTAGGGGGAATGAGCAGTTCTTC. Translated, it gives CATSRGRGNEQFF.

Regarding this clone: This same CDR3 is encoded by further DNA sequences in the sample. This sequence joins TRBV9 and TRBJ2-1; 14 bases match TRBD2. Germline CDR1 SGDLS, CDR2 YYNGEE. With 4 bases clipped from V and 9 bases from J, the junction kept 6 bases outside the gene matches. The CDR3 sequence is 15 residues long. Here the CDR3 reads CASSPRLAGGGEQFF. Here the CDR3 DNA reads TGTGCCAGCAGCCCCCGACTAGCGGGAGGGGGTGAGCAGTTCTTC.

This clone was counted many times. CDR3 DNA: TGCGCCAGCAGCCAACGGCGTCGCGGGAGGTACAATGAGCAGTTCTTC. The encoded protein is CASSQRRRGRYNEQFF. V usage is TRBV4-1 and J usage is TRBJ2-1; 8 bases map to TRBD2. CDR1 is MGHRA, CDR2 YSYEKL, per germline. The CDR3 totals 16 residues. V dropped 2 bases and J dropped 4; count of bases not matched to a gene: 7.

This chain links TRBV5-1 with TRBJ1-5; 8 bases line up with TRBD1. The CDR3 extends over 14 amino acids. V trimming: 4 bases; J trimming: 6 bases; junction bases outside the gene matches: 6. CDR1 SGHRS and CDR2 YFSETQ come from the germline V gene. CDR3 DNA sequence: TGCGCCAGCAGCCCGGACAGGGAGGGTCAGCCCCAGCATTTT. Protein: CASSPDREGQPQHF.

V usage is TRBV29-1 and J usage is TRBJ2-7; 8 bases match TRBD2. The junction had 7 bases not matched to a gene; V was cut back by 6 bases and J by 3 bases. This CDR3 has 13 amino acids. Germline V gene data show CDR1 as SQVTM and CDR2 as ANQGSEA. The CDR3 nucleotides read TGCAGCGTCCCGGGACTAGGTGACTACGAGCAGTACTTC. This codes for CSVPGLGDYEQYF.

The V and J genes are TRBV28 and TRBJ2-3; 12 bases align to TRBD1. The germline CDR1 and CDR2 sequences are MDHEN and SYDVKM. V was pared by 3 bases and J by 4 bases, with 5 bases of the junction left unmatched. The CDR3 loop spans 16 amino acids. This chain's CDR3 is CASSFRDRGLADTQYF. DNA for the CDR3: TGTGCCAGCAGTTTCCGGGACAGGGGGCTGGCAGATACGCAGTATTTT.

The chain has TRBV2 and TRBJ2-3; TRBD1 agrees at 9 bases. Germline V gives CDR1 SNHLY, CDR2 FYNNEI. V was clipped by 6 bases and J by 1 base; unmatched bases: 2. The CDR3 consists of 14 residues. CDR3 bases: TGTGCCAGCAGCCGGGACAGGGGCACAGATACGCAGTATTTT. Amino acid sequence: CASSRDRGTDTQYF.

The chain combines TRBV13 with TRBJ2-3; D ambiguous. The CDR3 has 16 amino acids. The V gene's germline CDR1 is PRHDT and CDR2 FYEKMQ (reference sequence). Trimming cost V 2 bases and J 2 bases, with 14 bases left between them. This chain's CDR3 is CASSLSRGSFTDTQYF. CDR3 coding DNA: TGTGCCAGCAGCTTAAGTCGCGGCTCGTTCACAGATACGCAGTATTTT.

The chain recombines TRBV4-2 with TRBJ2-1, with D possibly matching TRBD2 (5 bases). From germline, CDR1 is LGHNA and CDR2 YNFKEQ. The germline V and J ends were trimmed by 1 base and 0 bases, with 10 bases remaining between them. The CDR3 covers 16 residues. In nucleotides, the CDR3 is TGTGCCAGCAGCCAAGTTGGCGGGTACTCCTACAATGAGCAGTTCTTC. Translated, it gives CASSQVGGYSYNEQFF.